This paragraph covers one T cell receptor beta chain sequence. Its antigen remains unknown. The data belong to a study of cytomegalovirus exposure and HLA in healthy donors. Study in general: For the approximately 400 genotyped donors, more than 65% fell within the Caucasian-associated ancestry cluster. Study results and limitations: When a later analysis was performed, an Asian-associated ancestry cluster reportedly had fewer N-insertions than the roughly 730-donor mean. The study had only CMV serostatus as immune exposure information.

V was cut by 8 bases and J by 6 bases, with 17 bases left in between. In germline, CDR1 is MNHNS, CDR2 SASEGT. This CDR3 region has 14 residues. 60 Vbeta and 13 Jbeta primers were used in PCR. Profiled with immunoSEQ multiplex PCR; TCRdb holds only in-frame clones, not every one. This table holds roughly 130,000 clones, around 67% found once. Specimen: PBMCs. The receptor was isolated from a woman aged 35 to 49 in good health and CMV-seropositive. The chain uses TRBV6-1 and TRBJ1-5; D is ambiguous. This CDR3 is CASGFVRIAQPQHF. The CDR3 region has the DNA TGTGCCAGCGGATTTGTGCGGATCGCTCAGCCCCAGCATTTT.